This entry describes one TCR beta chain. The data belong to a study of blood T cell repertoires in COVID-19. Study summary: Some COVID-19 samples were acute and others convalescent; all came from the United States, Italy and Spain. Nucleic acid was either cDNA or gDNA, and it came from T cells, B-cell-depleted T cells, or PBMCs.

Study processing details: Reference gene primer amplification in the assay estimated nucleated cell counts. Only in-frame clones appear in the TCRdb table, and some are missing; sequencing was by immunoSEQ multiplex PCR. Clone size and the V and J calls come from that table; the DNA yielded D and trimming. The sample has about 69,000 clones, around 83% seen once. V was clipped by 1 base and J by 4 bases, with 12 bases between them. CDR3 length equals 14 residues. The germline V gene has CDR1 SGHKS and CDR2 YYEKEE (reference sequence). The chain combines TRBV5-5 with TRBJ2-7, with D possibly matching TRBD1 (5 bases). The sample consisted of peripheral blood. The sequence came from a human donor in a cohort sampled during active COVID-19. CDR3 amino acids: CASSLWGREYEQYF. The CDR3 DNA reads as TGTGCCAGCAGCTTGTGGGGCAGGGAATACGAGCAGTACTTC.